This T cell receptor beta chain is drawn from a study of blood T cells in healthy people across ages. Together with a sample-barcoded 5' primer, a J-beta primer mix was included in a second PCR lasting about 6 to 12 cycles. Using its own MiXCR run on the 5' RACE reads, TCRdb lists one record per CDR3 protein. This table has around 750,000 distinct CDR3 sequences, approximately 55% appearing once. The study's findings and limits: Naive CD4+ cells and diversity were both higher in long-lived donors than in aged donors. Per-million-T-cell TCR beta diversity fell roughly linearly with age.

Extraction of total RNA produced a minimum of 5.5 micrograms from each sample. Concerning this clonotype itself: Its antigen remains unidentified.

The CDR3 is 15 amino acids. Germline V gene data show CDR1 as SNHLY and CDR2 as FYNNEI. The V and J ends lost 7 bases and 4 bases respectively, with 20 bases between them. The chain links TRBV2 to TRBJ2-7; D may be TRBD1 (6 bases). The TCR originated in an elderly man in good health. The sample comprised blood. In DNA, the CDR3 is TGTGCCAGCATCCCAGAAGGGACACCGAATTACGAGCAGTACTTC. Amino acids: CASIPEGTPNYEQYF. Looking up the rest from reference TRBV2 and TRBJ2-7 gives the full variable domain: EPEVTQTPSHQVTQMGQEVILRCVPISNHLYFYWYRQILGQKVEFLVSFYNNEISEKSEIFDDQFSVERPDGSNFTLKIRSTKLEDSAMYFCASIPEGTPNYEQYFGPGTRLTVT.